This T cell receptor beta chain was recorded in a study of blood T cell repertoires in COVID-19. This clone was observed a handful of times. This CDR3 has 14 residues. V lost 8 bases and J lost 6, with 17 bases in between. Per the germline V gene, CDR1 is MNHEY and CDR2 is SVGAGI. Generated by immunoSEQ multiplex PCR, the TCRdb table keeps only in-frame clones and is missing some. This sample has roughly 76,000 clones; around 88% occur once, and the top ten carry 6.5% to 8.5%. This receptor was taken from a man aged 25 to 45 with acute or convalescent COVID-19. Source material: peripheral blood. This chain joins TRBV6-5 and TRBJ2-1; D is unresolved. DNA for the CDR3: TGTGCCAGCCTCACGGGTGCCAGCCCCAATGAGCAGTTCTTC. It encodes CASLTGASPNEQFF.